These T cell receptor beta chains were read from a single sample in a study of cytomegalovirus exposure and HLA in healthy donors. Method: immunoSEQ multiplex PCR; TCRdb's copy keeps in-frame clones and lacks some. The data hold some 150,000 clones, with 80% to 85% observed a single time. What was sequenced was PBMCs. Source of these receptors: a female donor in good health and CMV-seronegative. CDR3s include the opening cysteine and the closing phenylalanine or tryptophan. Fields, in order: D gene, V gene, clone size, J gene, CDR3 length, CDR3 protein, CDR3 DNA. D genes are given only for firm matches. The listing skips clone size in some rows; elsewhere it reads once, few, many or a size class.

D: .; V: TRBV2; size: once; J: TRBJ2-5; length: 13; CDR3: CASGVEVRETQYF; DNA: TGTGCCAGCGGAGTGGAGGTCAGGGAGACCCAGTACTTC
D: TRBD1; V: TRBV18; size: few; J: TRBJ1-1; length: 14; CDR3: CASSPLTGDTEAFF; DNA: TGTGCCAGCTCACCCTTGACAGGGGACACTGAAGCTTTCTTT
D: TRBD1; V: TRBV7-3; size: .; J: TRBJ2-5; length: 14; CDR3: CASSSPGQSKTQYF; DNA: TGTGCCAGCAGCTCGCCGGGACAGAGTAAGACCCAGTACTTC
D: .; V: TRBV4-2; size: .; J: TRBJ1-6; length: 14; CDR3: CASSQQGWNSPLHF; DNA: TGTGCCAGCAGCCAACAGGGGTGGAATTCACCCCTCCACTTT
D: TRBD2; V: TRBV27; size: .; J: TRBJ2-7; length: 16; CDR3: CASSLRTSGREGEQYF; DNA: TGTGCCAGCAGTTTACGGACTAGCGGGAGGGAGGGCGAGCAGTACTTC
D: .; V: TRBV19; size: .; J: TRBJ2-6; length: 15; CDR3: CASSMTDSGANVLTF; DNA: TGTGCCAGTAGTATGACAGACTCTGGGGCCAACGTCCTGACTTTC
D: TRBD1; V: TRBV6-6; size: .; J: TRBJ2-5; length: 12; CDR3: CASSRDRETQYF; DNA: TGTGCCAGCAGTCGGGACAGGGAGACCCAGTACTTC
D: .; V: TRBV7-9; size: .; J: TRBJ2-4; length: 17; CDR3: CASSLVHNALAKNIQYF; DNA: TGTGCCAGCAGCTTAGTCCACAACGCCTTAGCCAAAAACATTCAGTACTTC
D: .; V: TRBV18; size: .; J: TRBJ1-4; length: 11; CDR3: CASSPSEKLFF; DNA: TGTGCCAGCTCACCGAGTGAAAAACTGTTTTTT
D: .; V: TRBV2; size: few; J: TRBJ1-1; length: 13; CDR3: CASSTAGDPEAFF; DNA: TGTGCCAGCAGCACAGCAGGGGACCCTGAAGCTTTCTTT
D: TRBD1; V: TRBV7-9; size: once; J: TRBJ1-2; length: 17; CDR3: CASSSTGTGGLNYGYTF; DNA: TGTGCCAGCAGCTCAACCGGGACAGGGGGCCTTAACTATGGCTACACCTTC
D: TRBD1; V: TRBV6-1; size: .; J: TRBJ2-1; length: 14; CDR3: CASRRTGTYNEQFF; DNA: TGTGCCAGCAGGAGGACAGGAACCTACAATGAGCAGTTCTTC
D: TRBD2; V: TRBV5-1; size: .; J: TRBJ2-7; length: 19; CDR3: CASSLWARVAGGPAYEQYF; DNA: TGCGCCAGCAGCTTGTGGGCAAGGGTAGCGGGAGGGCCGGCCTACGAGCAGTACTTC
D: .; V: TRBV27; size: .; J: TRBJ2-7; length: 13; CDR3: CASSFGSTYEQYF; DNA: TGTGCCAGCAGTTTTGGGAGTACCTACGAGCAGTACTTC
D: TRBD1; V: TRBV6-5; size: .; J: TRBJ1-1; length: 15; CDR3: CASRPYTTGGTEAFF; DNA: TGTGCCAGCAGGCCCTACACCACAGGGGGCACTGAAGCTTTCTTT
D: TRBD1; V: TRBV28; size: .; J: TRBJ1-1; length: 14; CDR3: CASSSGQGATEAFF; DNA: TGTGCCAGCAGTTCAGGACAGGGGGCAACTGAAGCTTTCTTT
D: .; V: TRBV2; size: .; J: TRBJ2-1; length: 11; CDR3: CASSDHPEQFF; DNA: TGTGCCAGCAGTGATCATCCTGAGCAGTTCTTC
D: TRBD2; V: TRBV28; size: .; J: TRBJ2-7; length: 15; CDR3: CASSTYSGSSYEQYF; DNA: TGTGCCAGCAGTACCTATAGCGGGAGCTCCTACGAGCAGTACTTC
D: .; V: TRBV18; size: .; J: TRBJ2-1; length: 14; CDR3: CASSPPIQFNEQFF; DNA: TGTGCCAGCTCACCACCGATACAATTTAATGAGCAGTTCTTC
D: .; V: TRBV5-1; size: once; J: TRBJ2-7; length: 15; CDR3: CASSSTNRQTYEQYF; DNA: TGCGCCAGCAGCTCAACCAATCGACAGACCTACGAGCAGTACTTC
D: .; V: TRBV2; size: .; J: TRBJ2-3; length: 16; CDR3: CASSEEGNSRTDTQYF; DNA: TGTGCCAGCAGTGAGGAGGGGAACAGCAGGACAGATACGCAGTATTTT
D: .; V: TRBV5-1; size: .; J: TRBJ2-7; length: 15; CDR3: CASSLAGSSSYEQYF; DNA: TGCGCCAGCAGCTTGGCAGGGTCCAGCTCCTACGAGCAGTACTTC
D: TRBD2; V: TRBV28; size: .; J: TRBJ2-7; length: 13; CDR3: CASKRGGSYEQYF; DNA: TGTGCCAGCAAACGGGGGGGCAGTTACGAGCAGTACTTC
D: .; V: TRBV10-1; size: few; J: TRBJ2-6; length: 14; CDR3: CASSAGSGANVLTF; DNA: TGCGCCAGCAGTGCGGGGTCTGGGGCCAACGTCCTGACTTTC
D: .; V: TRBV13; size: .; J: TRBJ2-7; length: 14; CDR3: CASSPVPGSYEQYF; DNA: TGTGCCAGCAGCCCCGTTCCGGGCTCCTACGAGCAGTACTTC
D: TRBD1; V: TRBV25-1; size: .; J: TRBJ1-6; length: 15; CDR3: CASSYRTGGNSPLHF; DNA: TGTGCCAGCAGTTACCGGACAGGAGGGAATTCACCCCTCCACTTT
D: .; V: TRBV6-5; size: .; J: TRBJ2-1; length: 15; CDR3: CASSATGADYNEQFF; DNA: TGTGCCAGCAGTGCGACTGGAGCTGACTACAATGAGCAGTTCTTC
D: .; V: TRBV28; size: .; J: TRBJ2-4; length: 13; CDR3: CASSFRQLNIQYF; DNA: TGTGCCAGCAGTTTCAGGCAACTAAACATTCAGTACTTC
D: TRBD2; V: TRBV29-1; size: few; J: TRBJ2-1; length: 14; CDR3: CSVERTSANNEQFF; DNA: TGCAGCGTTGAGAGGACTAGCGCTAATAATGAGCAGTTCTTC
D: .; V: TRBV15; size: .; J: TRBJ2-5; length: 13; CDR3: CATSRDEGETQYF; DNA: TGTGCCACCAGCAGAGATGAGGGAGAGACCCAGTACTTC
D: .; V: TRBV19; size: .; J: TRBJ2-7; length: 14; CDR3: CASSIGGSVYEQYF; DNA: TGTGCCAGTAGTATCGGCGGGTCGGTCTACGAGCAGTACTTC
D: TRBD1; V: TRBV28; size: .; J: TRBJ1-2; length: 14; CDR3: CASSSRGQDYGYTF; DNA: TGTGCCAGCAGTTCCAGGGGGCAGGACTATGGCTACACCTTC
D: .; V: TRBV15; size: .; J: TRBJ1-5; length: 15; CDR3: CATSRDLGTSQPQHF; DNA: TGTGCCACCAGCAGAGATCTGGGCACCAGTCAGCCCCAGCATTTT
D: .; V: TRBV27; size: .; J: TRBJ1-4; length: 14; CDR3: CASSLDSYNEKLFF; DNA: TGTGCCAGCAGTTTGGACAGTTATAATGAAAAACTGTTTTTT
D: TRBD1; V: TRBV5-1; size: once; J: TRBJ2-7; length: 17; CDR3: CASRPRASGQGVNEQYF; DNA: TGCGCCAGCAGGCCAAGGGCGTCGGGTCAGGGGGTGAACGAGCAGTACTTC
D: TRBD1; V: TRBV28; size: few; J: TRBJ1-1; length: 12; CDR3: CASIQGAFEAFF; DNA: TGTGCCAGCATCCAGGGGGCTTTTGAAGCTTTCTTT
D: .; V: TRBV5-1; size: .; J: TRBJ1-2; length: 11; CDR3: CASSSTRDYTF; DNA: TGCGCCAGCAGCTCAACGAGGGACTACACCTTC
D: TRBD1; V: TRBV28; size: .; J: TRBJ1-2; length: 14; CDR3: CASSLTGGAYGYTF; DNA: TGTGCCAGCAGTTTAACAGGGGGTGCCTATGGCTACACCTTC
D: TRBD1; V: TRBV2; size: .; J: TRBJ1-4; length: 14; CDR3: CASREGTGEEKLFF; DNA: TGTGCCAGCAGGGAGGGGACAGGGGAGGAAAAACTGTTTTTT
D: .; V: TRBV30; size: .; J: TRBJ2-7; length: 14; CDR3: CAWKRHLNSYEQYF; DNA: TGTGCCTGGAAGAGACACTTAAACTCCTACGAGCAGTACTTC
D: TRBD2; V: TRBV6-6; size: .; J: TRBJ2-7; length: 15; CDR3: CASSLGERETYEQYF; DNA: TGTGCCAGCAGTCTTGGCGAGCGGGAGACGTACGAGCAGTACTTC
D: TRBD1; V: TRBV5-8; size: .; J: TRBJ2-5; length: 15; CDR3: CASSLGTGVQETQYF; DNA: TGTGCCAGCAGCTTGGGGACAGGGGTTCAAGAGACCCAGTACTTC
D: .; V: TRBV6-6; size: .; J: TRBJ1-5; length: 14; CDR3: CATSKADTNQPQHF; DNA: TGTGCCACCTCAAAGGCAGACACGAATCAGCCCCAGCATTTT
D: .; V: TRBV5-1; size: .; J: TRBJ2-2; length: 17; CDR3: CASSLGTGLRNTGELFF; DNA: TGCGCCAGCAGCTTGGGGACGGGACTCAGGAACACCGGGGAGCTGTTTTTT
D: TRBD2; V: TRBV6-5; size: .; J: TRBJ2-3; length: 15; CDR3: CASSYGGRRTDTQYF; DNA: TGTGCCAGCAGTTATGGCGGGAGGCGCACAGATACGCAGTATTTT
D: .; V: TRBV11-3; size: .; J: TRBJ1-1; length: 13; CDR3: CASSFGAGTEAFF; DNA: TGTGCCAGCAGCTTTGGGGCCGGGACTGAAGCTTTCTTT
D: .; V: TRBV6-1; size: .; J: TRBJ1-3; length: 13; CDR3: CVTGGNSGNTIYF; DNA: TGTGTTACCGGAGGGAACTCTGGAAACACCATATATTTT
D: TRBD1; V: TRBV28; size: once; J: TRBJ1-4; length: 17; CDR3: CASSRTGQGVSNEKLFF; DNA: TGTGCCAGCAGTCGTACCGGACAGGGGGTGTCTAATGAAAAACTGTTTTTT
D: .; V: TRBV6-5; size: .; J: TRBJ2-7; length: 15; CDR3: CASRSSWGSSYEQYF; DNA: TGTGCCAGCAGATCCTCTTGGGGCAGTTCCTACGAGCAGTACTTC
D: .; V: TRBV5-1; size: .; J: TRBJ1-1; length: 14; CDR3: CASSEAGSATEAFF; DNA: TGCGCCAGCAGCGAAGCGGGGAGTGCGACTGAAGCTTTCTTT
D: TRBD2; V: TRBV7-9; size: .; J: TRBJ2-1; length: 18; CDR3: CASSSHSGTSDAYNEQFF; DNA: TGTGCCAGCAGCTCCCACTCCGGGACTAGCGACGCCTACAATGAGCAGTTCTTC
D: TRBD1; V: TRBV5-6; size: .; J: TRBJ1-2; length: 16; CDR3: CASSLRTGNIFYGYTF; DNA: TGTGCCAGCAGCTTAAGGACAGGGAATATCTTCTATGGCTACACCTTC
D: .; V: TRBV29-1; size: .; J: TRBJ2-7; length: 13; CDR3: CSVGAGSPYEQYF; DNA: TGCAGCGTGGGTGCAGGCAGCCCCTACGAGCAGTACTTC
D: .; V: TRBV6-5; size: .; J: TRBJ2-6; length: 15; CDR3: CASSYRVSGANVLTF; DNA: TGTGCCAGCAGTTACCGGGTATCTGGGGCCAACGTCCTGACTTTC
D: TRBD1; V: TRBV25-1; size: .; J: TRBJ1-1; length: 13; CDR3: CASSTGVGTEAFF; DNA: TGTGCCAGCAGCACAGGGGTGGGGACTGAAGCTTTCTTT
D: TRBD2; V: TRBV4-1; size: .; J: TRBJ2-3; length: 15; CDR3: CASSPLAGEADTQYF; DNA: TGCGCCAGCAGCCCGCTAGCGGGAGAGGCAGATACGCAGTATTTT
D: TRBD1; V: TRBV14; size: once; J: TRBJ1-4; length: 16; CDR3: CASSLLTGTGLEKLFF; DNA: TGTGCCAGCAGCCTTCTCACCGGGACAGGGCTCGAAAAACTGTTTTTT
D: .; V: TRBV5-1; size: .; J: TRBJ2-7; length: 15; CDR3: CASSLASDSSYEQYF; DNA: TGCGCCAGCAGCTTGGCCTCGGACAGCTCCTACGAGCAGTACTTC
D: .; V: TRBV9; size: once; J: TRBJ2-1; length: 15; CDR3: CASSVRGDSYNEQFF; DNA: TGTGCCAGCAGCGTGAGGGGGGACAGCTACAATGAGCAGTTCTTC
D: TRBD1; V: TRBV7-2; size: once; J: TRBJ1-5; length: 16; CDR3: CASSIRGTGFNQPQHF; DNA: TGTGCCAGCAGCATAAGAGGGACAGGGTTCAATCAGCCCCAGCATTTT